Below, 11 T cell receptor beta chains from the same sample are listed, as sequenced in a study of immune aging and cytomegalovirus after organ transplant. Time point of the sample: five sample-tagged time points from pre-transplant (day -1) to day 368 post-transplant, pooled. These receptors are not linked to any known antigen. Cells were captured in microwells, and libraries were made with BD Rhapsody targeted mRNA and AbSeq chemistry. From the single-cell sequencing reads, TCRdb called clonotypes with MiXCR, one entry per CDR3 protein. The repertoire holds roughly 20,000 distinct CDR3 sequences, roughly a third seen once, with 25% to 30% in the top ten. Material: CMV peptide-activated CD4+ and CD8+ T cells sorted from blood, obtained at five time points, pooled. Subset in this sample: sorted CD8+CD137+ and CD4+CD154+ T cells after 12 h CMV IE-1 peptide stimulation. All receptors come from a female donor who had a heart transplant and CMV viremia.

As regards this clonotype: Since the CDR3 does not end with the conserved phenylalanine or tryptophan, this likely comes from a read error. V is TRBV19 and J is TRBJ2-7; a weak D match, TRBD1 (6 bases). V was pared by 6 bases and J by 2 bases, with 17 bases between. The germline gives CDR1 LNHDA, CDR2 SQIVND (reference sequence). The CDR3 has 15 amino acids. CDR3 in amino acids: CASSADRSAAYEQYL. The CDR3 DNA sequence: TGTGCCAGTAGCGCTGACAGGTCCGCCGCCTACGAGCAGTACCTC.

The chain joins TRBV5-1 to TRBJ2-3; 7 bases match TRBD2. The CDR3 is 20 amino acids. CDR1 is SGHRS and CDR2 is YFSETQ in the germline V gene. The V and J ends lost 4 bases and 7 bases, in that order; junction bases with no gene match: 27. CDR3 sequence reads: CASSLALNSGRERFGHTQYF. In nucleotides, the CDR3 is TGCGCCAGCAGCCTGGCCTTGAATTCCGGGCGGGAGCGCTTCGGGCATACGCAGTATTTT.

The chain carries TRBV20-1 and TRBJ2-7; 8 bases line up with TRBD1. The CDR3 consists of 16 residues. V lost 7 bases, J lost 0 bases, and 14 bases stayed unmatched. In germline, CDR1 is DFQATT, CDR2 SNEGSKA (reference sequence). The CDR3 nucleotides are TGCAGTGTTCCGGGACAGGTGGGGTGGAACTCCTACGAGCAGTACTTC. As protein: CSVPGQVGWNSYEQYF.

The table lists this clonotype with many counts. An end of the junction does not agree with germline; a read error may underlie this. The chain has TRBV12-3 or TRBV12-4 and TRBJ2-1; D may be TRBD2 (5 bases). This CDR3 spans 13 amino acids. The CDR3 here is CASSSTLGGERFF. CDR3 DNA sequence: TGTGCCAGCAGTTCCACCCTCGGAGGTGAGCGGTTCTTC.

This clonotype was seen ten or more times. The V and J genes are TRBV6-6 and TRBJ1-5; D is undetermined. This CDR3 region has 14 residues. V lost 6 bases to trimming and J lost 5 bases, with 14 bases between them. CDR1 and CDR2 from the germline V gene are MNHNY and SVGAGI (reference sequence). DNA for the CDR3: TGTGCCAGCAGCCTCACGGCCGGAGATCAGCCCCAGCATTTT. It is translated as CASSLTAGDQPQHF.

This clonotype was detected a few times. The rearrangement uses TRBV3-1 and TRBJ1-6; 8 nucleotides agree with TRBD1. Germline-derived CDR1 and CDR2 are LGHDT and YNNKEL (reference sequence). The V segment lost 0 bases and the J segment 6 bases; nucleotides outside the gene matches: 1. The CDR3 runs to 15 residues. CDR3 residues: CASSQEDRGNSPLHF. CDR3 in DNA: TGTGCCAGCAGCCAAGAAGACAGGGGTAATTCACCCCTCCACTTT.

This clonotype was seen at least ten times. The chain employs TRBV5-1 and TRBJ2-7; D possibly corresponds to TRBD2 (6 bases). This CDR3 contains 12 residues. Germline values: CDR1 SGHRS, CDR2 YFSETQ. V lost 0 bases and J 7 bases, leaving 8 bases between the germline ends. For the CDR3, the DNA is TGCGCCAGCAGCTTGGGGAGGGGTGAGCAGTACTTC. It yields the protein CASSLGRGEQYF.

The chain carries TRBV4-3 and TRBJ2-2; D possibly corresponds to TRBD2 (5 bases). The CDR3 is 16 amino acids. Trimming pared 0 bases from V and 3 bases from J, leaving 11 bases between. In germline, CDR1 is LGHNA, CDR2 YSLEER. CDR3 in DNA: TGCGCCAGCAGCCAAGATCTGTCCGGGGACACCGGGGAGCTGTTTTTT. The encoded protein is CASSQDLSGDTGELFF.

This clonotype was recorded a few times. The chain links TRBV29-1 to TRBJ2-7, with 8 bases that match TRBD2. Germline-derived CDR1 and CDR2 are SQVTM and ANQGSEA. J gave up 6 bases and V 2 bases, and 12 bases lay outside the gene matches. This CDR3 is 15 amino acids long. The CDR3 reads CSVEFLVSGTSEQYF. In nucleotides, the CDR3 is TGCAGCGTTGAATTCTTGGTTAGCGGGACATCCGAGCAGTACTTC.

This clonotype was seen many times. This chain uses TRBV6-6 with TRBJ2-2, with a weak D call TRBD1 (6 bases). Germline V gene sequence: CDR1 MNHNY, CDR2 SVGAGI (reference sequence). The CDR3 runs to 20 residues. V was clipped by 6 bases and J by 1 base, with 27 bases between them. The CDR3 bases are TGTGCCAGCAGAAACACCGGGACACCTCAATTGCTTGGGAACACCGGGGAGCTGTTTTTT. Protein: CASRNTGTPQLLGNTGELFF.

This clonotype occurred once. The chain has TRBV6-1 and TRBJ2-7; TRBD1 agrees at 8 bases. This CDR3 is 15 amino acids long. With V trimmed by 1 base and J by 6 bases, 8 bases remained unmatched. The germline CDR1 and CDR2 sequences are MNHNS and SASEGT. The CDR3 DNA sequence: TGTGCCAGCAGTGAAGGGGGGGCAGGGGGCACCGAGCAGTACTTC. Its protein is CASSEGGAGGTEQYF.